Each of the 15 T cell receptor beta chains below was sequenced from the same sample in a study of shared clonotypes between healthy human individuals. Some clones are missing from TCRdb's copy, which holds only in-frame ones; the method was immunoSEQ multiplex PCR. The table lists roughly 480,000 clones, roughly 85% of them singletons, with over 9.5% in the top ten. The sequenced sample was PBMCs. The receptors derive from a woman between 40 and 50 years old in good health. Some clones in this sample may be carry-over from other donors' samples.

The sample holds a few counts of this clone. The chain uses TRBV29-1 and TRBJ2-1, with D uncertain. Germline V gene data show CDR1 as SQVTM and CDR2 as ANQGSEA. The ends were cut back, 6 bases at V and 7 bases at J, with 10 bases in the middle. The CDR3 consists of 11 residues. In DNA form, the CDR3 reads TGCAGCGTGAGAAGGGCTAATGAGCAGTTCTTC. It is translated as CSVRRANEQFF.

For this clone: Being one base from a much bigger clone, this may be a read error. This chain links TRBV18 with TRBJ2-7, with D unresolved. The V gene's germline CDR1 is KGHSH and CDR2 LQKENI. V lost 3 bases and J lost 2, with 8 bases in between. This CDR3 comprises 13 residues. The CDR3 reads CASSPYTTYEQYF. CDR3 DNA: TGTGCCAGCTCACCTTACACTACCTACGAGCAGTACTTC.

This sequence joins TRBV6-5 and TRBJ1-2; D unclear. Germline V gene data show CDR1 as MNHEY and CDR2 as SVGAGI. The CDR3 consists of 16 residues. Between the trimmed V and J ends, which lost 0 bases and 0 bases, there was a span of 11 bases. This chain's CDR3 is CASSYSVLNTNYGYTF. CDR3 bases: TGTGCCAGCAGTTACTCGGTCCTCAATACTAACTATGGCTACACCTTC.

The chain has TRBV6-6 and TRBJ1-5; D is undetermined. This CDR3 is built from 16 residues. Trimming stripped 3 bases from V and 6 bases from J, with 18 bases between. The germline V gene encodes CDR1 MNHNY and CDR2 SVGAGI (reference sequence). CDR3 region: CASSYSSAVAGQPQHF. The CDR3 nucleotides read TGTGCCAGCAGTTATTCCTCCGCGGTGGCCGGTCAGCCCCAGCATTTT.

The DNA of the CDR3 is TGTGCCAGCAGTCCCCTATTCGGAGCGGGAGACACAGATACGCAGTATTTT. Its translation: CASSPLFGAGDTDTQYF. The chain has TRBV28 and TRBJ2-3; 8 nucleotides line up with TRBD2. CDR3 length: 17 residues. V lost 5 bases, J lost 2 bases, and 12 bases stayed unmatched. Germline V gene data show CDR1 as MDHEN and CDR2 as SYDVKM.

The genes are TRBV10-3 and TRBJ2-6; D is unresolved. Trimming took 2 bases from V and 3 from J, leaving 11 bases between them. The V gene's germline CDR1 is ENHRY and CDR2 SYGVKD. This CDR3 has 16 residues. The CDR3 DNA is TGTGCCATCAGTGAGGTACCCTCTGGTGGGGCCAACGTCCTGACTTTC. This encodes CAISEVPSGGANVLTF.

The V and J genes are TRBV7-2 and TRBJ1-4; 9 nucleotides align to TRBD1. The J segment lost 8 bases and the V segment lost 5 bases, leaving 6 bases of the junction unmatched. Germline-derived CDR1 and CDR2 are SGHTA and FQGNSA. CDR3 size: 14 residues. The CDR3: CASSRDRAEEKLFF. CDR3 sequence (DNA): TGTGCCAGCAGCCGGGACAGGGCAGAAGAAAAACTGTTTTTT.

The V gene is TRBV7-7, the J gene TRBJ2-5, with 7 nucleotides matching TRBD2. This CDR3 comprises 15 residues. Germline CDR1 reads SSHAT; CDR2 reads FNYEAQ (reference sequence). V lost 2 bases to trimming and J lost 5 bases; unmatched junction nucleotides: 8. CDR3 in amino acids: CASSLYQGGTETQYF. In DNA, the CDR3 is TGTGCCAGCAGCTTATACCAGGGAGGGACGGAGACCCAGTACTTC.

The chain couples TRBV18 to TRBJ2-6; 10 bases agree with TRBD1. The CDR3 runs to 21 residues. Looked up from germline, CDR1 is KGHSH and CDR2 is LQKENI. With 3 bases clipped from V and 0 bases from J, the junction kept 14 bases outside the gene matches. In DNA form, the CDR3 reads TGTGCCAGCTCACCTGCCGGGGGGACAGGGGTATTTCTCTCTGGGGCCAACGTCCTGACTTTC. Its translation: CASSPAGGTGVFLSGANVLTF.

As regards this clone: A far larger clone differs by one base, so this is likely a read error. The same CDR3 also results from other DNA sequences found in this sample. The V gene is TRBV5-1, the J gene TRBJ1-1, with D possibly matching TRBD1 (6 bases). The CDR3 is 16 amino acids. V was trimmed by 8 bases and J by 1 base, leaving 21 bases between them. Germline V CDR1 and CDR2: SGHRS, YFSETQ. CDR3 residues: CASGEPVRGKNTEAFF. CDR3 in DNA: TGCGCCAGTGGCGAACCCGTCAGGGGCAAGAACACTGAAGCTTTCTTT.

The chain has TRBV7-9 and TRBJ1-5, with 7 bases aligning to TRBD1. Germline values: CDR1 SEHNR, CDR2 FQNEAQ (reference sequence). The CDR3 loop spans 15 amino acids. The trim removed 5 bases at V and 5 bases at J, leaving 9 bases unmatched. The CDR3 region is CASSQDEGAHQPQHF. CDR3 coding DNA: TGTGCCAGCAGCCAAGATGAGGGGGCTCATCAGCCCCAGCATTTT.

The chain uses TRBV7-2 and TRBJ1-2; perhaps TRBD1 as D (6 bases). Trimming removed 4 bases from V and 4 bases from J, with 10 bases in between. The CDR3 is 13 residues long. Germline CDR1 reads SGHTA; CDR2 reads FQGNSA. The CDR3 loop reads CASSYTGTYGYTF. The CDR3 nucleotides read TGTGCCAGCAGCTACACAGGGACCTATGGCTACACCTTC.

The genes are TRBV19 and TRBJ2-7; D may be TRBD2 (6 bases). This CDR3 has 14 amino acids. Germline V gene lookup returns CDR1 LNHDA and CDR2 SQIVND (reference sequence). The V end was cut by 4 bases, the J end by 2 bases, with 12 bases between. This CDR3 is CASSTTGETYEQYF. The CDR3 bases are TGTGCCAGTAGTACGACGGGAGAGACCTACGAGCAGTACTTC. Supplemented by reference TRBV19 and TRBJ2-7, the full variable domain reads DGGITQSPKYLFRKEGQNVTLSCEQNLNHDAMYWYRQDPGQGLRLIYYSQIVNDFQKGDIAEGYSVSREKKESFPLTVTSAQKNPTAFYLCASSTTGETYEQYFGPGTRLTVT.

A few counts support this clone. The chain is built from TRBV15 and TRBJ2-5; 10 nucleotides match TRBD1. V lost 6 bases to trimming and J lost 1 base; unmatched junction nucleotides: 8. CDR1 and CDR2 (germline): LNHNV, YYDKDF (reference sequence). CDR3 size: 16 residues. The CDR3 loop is CATSPGTGDFQETQYF. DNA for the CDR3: TGTGCCACCAGTCCCGGGACAGGGGATTTCCAAGAGACCCAGTACTTC.

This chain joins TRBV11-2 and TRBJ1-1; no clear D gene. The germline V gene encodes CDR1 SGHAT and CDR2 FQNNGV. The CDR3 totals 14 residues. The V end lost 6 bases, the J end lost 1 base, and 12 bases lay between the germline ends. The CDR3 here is CASRYSFENTEAFF. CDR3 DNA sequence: TGTGCCAGCAGATATAGCTTCGAGAACACTGAAGCTTTCTTT.